This T cell receptor (beta chain) was observed in a study of blood T cell repertoires in COVID-19. Background on the study: Both acute and convalescent COVID-19 samples were obtained from the United States, Italy and Spain. Sources were T cells, B-cell-depleted T cells, or PBMCs; the material itself was cDNA or gDNA.

Original analysis: Using reference gene primer amplification, nucleated cell counts were estimated. Using immunoSEQ multiplex PCR, the repertoire was profiled, and TCRdb retains in-frame clones only, with some absent. V and J calls plus clone size are reproduced from that table; the DNA served to infer D and trimming. This sample carries more than 150,000 clones, around nine tenths of them seen once, and the ten largest clones take 12%. Those enrolled in Seattle joined during active infection and were followed longitudinally afterward. Trimming pared 3 bases from V and 9 bases from J, leaving 18 bases between. Germline CDR1 reads LNHDA; CDR2 reads SQIVND (reference sequence). This CDR3 is 15 amino acids long.

The chain combines TRBV19 with TRBJ2-4, with TRBD2 as a possible D gene (6 bases). The TCR comes from a woman in her 70s with COVID-19, enrolled during active disease. The source material was peripheral blood. This CDR3 reads CASSIGRGPLSIQYF. For the CDR3, the DNA is TGTGCCAGTAGTATCGGGCGGGGCCCTCTAAGCATTCAGTACTTC.